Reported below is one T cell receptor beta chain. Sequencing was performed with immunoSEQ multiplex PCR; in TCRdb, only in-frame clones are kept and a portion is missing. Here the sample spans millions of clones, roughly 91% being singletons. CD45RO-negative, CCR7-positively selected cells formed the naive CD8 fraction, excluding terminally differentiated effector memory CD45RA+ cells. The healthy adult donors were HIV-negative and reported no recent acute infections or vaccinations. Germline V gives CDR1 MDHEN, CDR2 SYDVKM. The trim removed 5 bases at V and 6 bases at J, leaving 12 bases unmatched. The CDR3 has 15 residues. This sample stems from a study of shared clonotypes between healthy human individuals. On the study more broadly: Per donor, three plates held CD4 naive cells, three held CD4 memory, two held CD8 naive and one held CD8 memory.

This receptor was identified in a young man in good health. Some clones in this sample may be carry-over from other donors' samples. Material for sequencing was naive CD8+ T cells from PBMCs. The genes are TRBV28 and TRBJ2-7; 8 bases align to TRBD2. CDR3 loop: CASSPAGVIPGEQYF. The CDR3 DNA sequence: TGTGCCAGCAGTCCAGCGGGAGTCATTCCCGGCGAGCAGTACTTC.